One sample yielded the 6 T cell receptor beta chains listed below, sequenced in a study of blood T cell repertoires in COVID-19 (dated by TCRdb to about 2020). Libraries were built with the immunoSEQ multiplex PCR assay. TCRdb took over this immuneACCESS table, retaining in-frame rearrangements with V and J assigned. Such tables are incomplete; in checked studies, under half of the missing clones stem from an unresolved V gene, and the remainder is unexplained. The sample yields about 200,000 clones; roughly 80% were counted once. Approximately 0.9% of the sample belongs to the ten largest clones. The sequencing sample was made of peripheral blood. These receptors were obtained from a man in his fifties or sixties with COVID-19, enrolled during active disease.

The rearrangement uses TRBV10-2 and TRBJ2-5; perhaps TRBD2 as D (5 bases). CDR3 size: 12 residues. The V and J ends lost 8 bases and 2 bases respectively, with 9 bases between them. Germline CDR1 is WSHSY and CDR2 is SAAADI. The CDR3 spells CASSSGQETQYF. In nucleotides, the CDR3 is TGCGCCAGCTCTTCGGGACAAGAGACCCAGTACTTC.

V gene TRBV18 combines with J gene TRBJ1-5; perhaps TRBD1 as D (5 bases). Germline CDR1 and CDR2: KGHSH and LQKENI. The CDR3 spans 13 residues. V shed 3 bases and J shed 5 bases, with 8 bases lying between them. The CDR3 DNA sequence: TGTGCCAGCTCACCCCGGGGGGATCAGCCCCAGCATTTT. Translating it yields CASSPRGDQPQHF.

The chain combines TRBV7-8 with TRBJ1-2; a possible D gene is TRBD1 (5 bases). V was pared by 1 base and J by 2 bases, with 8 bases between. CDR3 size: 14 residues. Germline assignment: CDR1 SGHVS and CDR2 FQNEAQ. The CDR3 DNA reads TGTGCCAGCAGCTTAGGGGCAGGGAACTATGGCTACACCTTC. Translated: CASSLGAGNYGYTF.

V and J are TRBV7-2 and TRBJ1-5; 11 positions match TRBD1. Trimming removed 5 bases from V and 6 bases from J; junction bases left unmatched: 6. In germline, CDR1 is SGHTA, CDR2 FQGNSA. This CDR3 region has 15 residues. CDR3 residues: CASSADRGRIQPQHF. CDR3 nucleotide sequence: TGTGCCAGCAGCGCGGACAGGGGGCGCATTCAGCCCCAGCATTTT.

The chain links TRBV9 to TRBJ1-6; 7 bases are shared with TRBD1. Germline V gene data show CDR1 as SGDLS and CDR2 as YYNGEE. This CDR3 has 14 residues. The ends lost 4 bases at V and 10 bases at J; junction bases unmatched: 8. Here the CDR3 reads CASSSGQVRSPLHF. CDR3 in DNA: TGTGCCAGCAGCTCCGGACAGGTCAGATCACCCCTCCACTTT.

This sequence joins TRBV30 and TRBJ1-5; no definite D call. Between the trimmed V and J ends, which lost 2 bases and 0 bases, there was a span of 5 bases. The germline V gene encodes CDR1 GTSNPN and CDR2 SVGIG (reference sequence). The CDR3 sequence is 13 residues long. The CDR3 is CAWSRGSNQPQHF. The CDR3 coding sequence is TGTGCCTGGAGTAGAGGTAGCAATCAGCCCCAGCATTTT.